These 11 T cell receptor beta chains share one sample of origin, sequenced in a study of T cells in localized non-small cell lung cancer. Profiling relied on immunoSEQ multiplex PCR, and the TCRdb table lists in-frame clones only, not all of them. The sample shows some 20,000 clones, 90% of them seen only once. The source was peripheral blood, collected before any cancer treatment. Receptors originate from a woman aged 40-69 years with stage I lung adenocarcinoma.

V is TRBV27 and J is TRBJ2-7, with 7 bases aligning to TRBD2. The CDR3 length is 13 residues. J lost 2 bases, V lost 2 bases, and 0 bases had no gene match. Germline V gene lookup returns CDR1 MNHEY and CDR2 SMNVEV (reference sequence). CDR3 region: CASSLGLAYEQYF. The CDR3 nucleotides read TGTGCCAGCAGTTTAGGACTAGCCTACGAGCAGTACTTC.

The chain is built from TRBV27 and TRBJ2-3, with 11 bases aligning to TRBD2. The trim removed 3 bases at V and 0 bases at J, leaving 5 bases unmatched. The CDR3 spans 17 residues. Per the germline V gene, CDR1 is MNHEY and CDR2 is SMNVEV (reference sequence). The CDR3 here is CASSFRRTSGSTDTQYF. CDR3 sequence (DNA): TGTGCCAGCAGTTTCCGACGGACTAGCGGGAGCACAGATACGCAGTATTTT.

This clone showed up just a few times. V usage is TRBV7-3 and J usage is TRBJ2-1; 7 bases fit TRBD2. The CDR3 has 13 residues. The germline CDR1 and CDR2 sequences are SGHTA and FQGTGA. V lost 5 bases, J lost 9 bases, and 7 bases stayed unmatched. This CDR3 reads CASSRTWEGEQFF. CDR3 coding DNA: TGTGCCAGCAGCCGTACCTGGGAGGGTGAGCAGTTCTTC.

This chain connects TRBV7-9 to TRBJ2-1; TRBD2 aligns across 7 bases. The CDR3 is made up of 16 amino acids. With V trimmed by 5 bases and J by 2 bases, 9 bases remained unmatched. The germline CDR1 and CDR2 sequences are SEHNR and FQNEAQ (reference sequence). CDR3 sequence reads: CASSLSRGRAYNEQFF. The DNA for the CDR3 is TGTGCCAGCAGCCTCTCGAGAGGGAGGGCCTACAATGAGCAGTTCTTC.

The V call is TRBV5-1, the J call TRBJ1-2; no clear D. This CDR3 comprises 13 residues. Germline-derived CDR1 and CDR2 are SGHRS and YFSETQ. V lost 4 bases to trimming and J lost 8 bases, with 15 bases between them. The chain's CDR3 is CASSSSAAGGYTF. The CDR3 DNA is TGCGCCAGCAGCAGCTCGGCCGCCGGAGGCTACACCTTC.

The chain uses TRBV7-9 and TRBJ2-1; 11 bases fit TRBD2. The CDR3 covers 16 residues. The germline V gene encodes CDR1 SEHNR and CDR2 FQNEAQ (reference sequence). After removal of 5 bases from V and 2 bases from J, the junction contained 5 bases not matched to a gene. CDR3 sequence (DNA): TGTGCCAGCAGCGCGTTTAGCGGGAGGGCCTACAATGAGCAGTTCTTC. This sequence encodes CASSAFSGRAYNEQFF.

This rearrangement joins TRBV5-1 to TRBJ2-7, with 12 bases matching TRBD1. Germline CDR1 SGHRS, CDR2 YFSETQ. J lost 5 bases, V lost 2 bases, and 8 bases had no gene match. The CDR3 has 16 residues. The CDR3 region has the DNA TGCGCCAGCAGCTTCGATCCGGGACAGGGGGCTAACGAGCAGTACTTC. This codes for CASSFDPGQGANEQYF.

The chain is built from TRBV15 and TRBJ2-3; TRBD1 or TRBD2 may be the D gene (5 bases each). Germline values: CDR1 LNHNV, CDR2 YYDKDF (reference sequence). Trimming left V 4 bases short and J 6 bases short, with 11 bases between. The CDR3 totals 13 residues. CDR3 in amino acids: CATSTLWGDTQYF. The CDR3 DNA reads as TGTGCCACCAGCACCTTATGGGGGGATACGCAGTATTTT. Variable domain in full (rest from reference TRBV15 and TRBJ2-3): DAMVIQNPRYQVTQFGKPVTLSCSQTLNHNVMYWYQQKSSQAPKLLFHYYDKDFNNEADTPDNFQSRRPNTSFCFLDIRSPGLGDTAMYLCATSTLWGDTQYFGPGTRLTVL.

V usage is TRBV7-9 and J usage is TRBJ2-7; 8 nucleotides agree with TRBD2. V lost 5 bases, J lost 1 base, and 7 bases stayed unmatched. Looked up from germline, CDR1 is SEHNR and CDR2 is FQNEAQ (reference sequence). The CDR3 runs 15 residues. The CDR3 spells CASSESGRGSYEQYF. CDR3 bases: TGTGCCAGCAGCGAAAGCGGGAGAGGGTCCTACGAGCAGTACTTC.

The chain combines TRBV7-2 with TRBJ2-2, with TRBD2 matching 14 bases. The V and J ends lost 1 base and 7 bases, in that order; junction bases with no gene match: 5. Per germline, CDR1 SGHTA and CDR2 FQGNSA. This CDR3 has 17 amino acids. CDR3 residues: CASSLGLAGGLGGELFF. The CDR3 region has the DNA TGTGCCAGCAGCTTAGGACTAGCGGGAGGGTTAGGCGGGGAGCTGTTTTTT.

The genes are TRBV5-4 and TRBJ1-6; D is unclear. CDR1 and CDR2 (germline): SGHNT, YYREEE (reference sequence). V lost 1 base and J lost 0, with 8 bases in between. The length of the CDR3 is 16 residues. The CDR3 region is CASSLRGSSYNSPLHF. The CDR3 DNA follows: TGTGCCAGCAGCTTGCGGGGAAGCTCCTATAATTCACCCCTCCACTTT.